A single T cell receptor (beta chain) is shown here with its context. This specimen belongs to a study of blood T cell repertoires in COVID-19. For the study at large: PBMCs, B-cell-depleted T cells, or T cells were the source of the cDNA or gDNA that made up the material.

The assay was immunoSEQ multiplex PCR, and TCRdb's table has in-frame clones only and misses some. The table lists about 51,000 clones, around 84% of them singletons, with less than 4.5% in the top ten. Germline loops: CDR1 SEHNR, CDR2 FQNEAQ (reference sequence). V was cut by 5 bases and J by 0 bases, with 11 bases left in between. The CDR3 has 14 amino acids. The source of this sequence is a man aged 80 or over with active COVID-19. The J gene is TRBJ2-7, the V gene TRBV7-9; perhaps TRBD2 as D (5 bases). What was sequenced was peripheral blood. CDR3: CASSTPEGSYEQYF. In nucleotides, the CDR3 is TGTGCCAGCAGCACCCCCGAGGGCTCCTACGAGCAGTACTTC.